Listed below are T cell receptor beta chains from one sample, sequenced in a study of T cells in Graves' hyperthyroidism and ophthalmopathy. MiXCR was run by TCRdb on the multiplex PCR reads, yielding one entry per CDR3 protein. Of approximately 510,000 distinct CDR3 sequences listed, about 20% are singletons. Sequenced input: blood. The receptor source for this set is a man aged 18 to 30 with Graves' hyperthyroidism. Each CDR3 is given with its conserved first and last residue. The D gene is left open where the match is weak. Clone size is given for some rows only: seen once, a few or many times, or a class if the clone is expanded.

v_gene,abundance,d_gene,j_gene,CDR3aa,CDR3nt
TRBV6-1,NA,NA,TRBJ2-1,CASSFRGGYNEQFF,TGTGCCAGCAGCTTCAGGGGCGGCTACAATGAGCAGTTCTTC
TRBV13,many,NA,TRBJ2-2,CASSLPNTGELFF,TGTGCCAGCAGCTTACCGAACACCGGGGAGCTGTTTTTT
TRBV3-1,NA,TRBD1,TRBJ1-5,CASSQSQDRGYQPQHF,TGTGCCAGCAGCCAATCCCAGGACAGGGGCTATCAGCCCCAGCATTTT
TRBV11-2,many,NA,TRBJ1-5,CASSGAGRHQPQHF,TGTGCCAGCAGCGGGGCCGGGAGACATCAGCCCCAGCATTTT
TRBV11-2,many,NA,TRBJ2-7,CASSPVPGQKGSYEQYF,TGTGCCAGCAGCCCAGTCCCGGGACAAAAGGGGTCCTACGAGCAGTACTTC
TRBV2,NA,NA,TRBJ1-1,CASSEEGLNTEAFF,TGTGCCAGCAGTGAAGAGGGATTGAACACTGAAGCTTTCTTT
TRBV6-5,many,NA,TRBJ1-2,CASSYPSDLLAGYTF,TGTGCCAGCAGTTACCCGTCGGATCTATTGGCTGGCTACACCTTC
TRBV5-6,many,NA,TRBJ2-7,CASSVQGSQYF,TGTGCCAGCAGCGTCCAGGGTTCGCAGTACTTC
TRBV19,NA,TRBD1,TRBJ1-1,CARDRGTEAFF,TGTGCCAGGGACAGGGGGACTGAAGCTTTCTTT
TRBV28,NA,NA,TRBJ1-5,CASTRRGTRSNQPQHF,TGTGCCAGCACCCGCCGCGGGACCCGTAGCAATCAGCCCCAGCATTTT
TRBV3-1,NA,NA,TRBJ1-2,CASSHGQLYGYTF,TGTGCCAGCAGCCATGGACAGTTATATGGCTACACCTTC
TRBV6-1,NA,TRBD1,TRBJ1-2,CASRTLTGSGYTF,TGTGCCAGCAGGACCTTGACAGGGTCTGGCTACACCTTC
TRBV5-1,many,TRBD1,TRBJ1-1,CASSDGTALISTEAFF,TGCGCCAGCAGCGACGGGACAGCTCTAATCTCGACTGAAGCTTTCTTT
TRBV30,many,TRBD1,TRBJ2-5,CAWSPGTGGWETQYF,TGTGCCTGGAGCCCCGGGACAGGGGGATGGGAGACCCAGTACTTC
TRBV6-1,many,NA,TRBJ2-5,CASRGKTQYF,TGTGCCAGCAGGGGAAAGACCCAGTACTTC
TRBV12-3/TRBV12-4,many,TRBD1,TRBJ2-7,CASSLEGGIYEQYF,TGTGCCAGCAGTTTAGAAGGGGGCATCTACGAGCAGTACTTC
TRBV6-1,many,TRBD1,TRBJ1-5,CASAWTGGIQPQHF,TGTGCCAGCGCCTGGACAGGGGGCATTCAGCCCCAGCATTTT
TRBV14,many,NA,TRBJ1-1,CASSQLRNTEAFF,TGTGCCAGCAGCCAATTAAGGAACACTGAAGCTTTCTTT
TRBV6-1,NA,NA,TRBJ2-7,CASSRVNRYEQYF,TGTGCCAGCAGCCGGGTCAATCGATACGAGCAGTACTTC
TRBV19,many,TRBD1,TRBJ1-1,CASSFGTGRTEAFF,TGTGCCAGTAGTTTCGGGACAGGACGTACTGAAGCTTTCTTT
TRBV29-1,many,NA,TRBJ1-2,CSVVGGANYGYTF,TGCAGCGTTGTCGGGGGAGCGAACTATGGCTACACCTTC
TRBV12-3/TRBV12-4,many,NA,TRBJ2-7,CASSLIQASYEQYF,TGTGCCAGCAGTTTAATACAGGCATCCTACGAGCAGTACTTC